This T cell receptor beta chain was recorded in a study of OX40 agonist ivuxolimab in advanced cancers. For the study at large: Patients were infused with ivuxolimab every 2 weeks at 0.01 to 10 mg/kg.

Regarding the study as a whole: The average count of expanded clones was higher among CD8+ T cells than among CD4+.

Measured with immunoSEQ multiplex PCR; TCRdb has only the in-frame clones, and not every one. The data hold over 65,000 clones, with roughly 90% observed a single time. In the case of this clone: As yet, its antigen is unknown.

The germline V gene encodes CDR1 SNHLY and CDR2 FYNNEI. The V and J ends lost 2 bases and 7 bases respectively, with 12 bases between them. The CDR3 consists of 14 residues. The material was CD4+ or CD8+ T cells sorted from blood, obtained in a trial of the OX40 agonist ivuxolimab. The rearrangement joins TRBV2 to TRBJ2-1, with D possibly matching TRBD2 (6 bases). The receptor comes from an adult with an advanced solid tumor such as melanoma, head and neck, liver or kidney cancer. The CDR3 DNA reads TGTGCCAGCAGTGAATTGACTAGTATTAATGAGCAGTTCTTC. This translates into CASSELTSINEQFF.